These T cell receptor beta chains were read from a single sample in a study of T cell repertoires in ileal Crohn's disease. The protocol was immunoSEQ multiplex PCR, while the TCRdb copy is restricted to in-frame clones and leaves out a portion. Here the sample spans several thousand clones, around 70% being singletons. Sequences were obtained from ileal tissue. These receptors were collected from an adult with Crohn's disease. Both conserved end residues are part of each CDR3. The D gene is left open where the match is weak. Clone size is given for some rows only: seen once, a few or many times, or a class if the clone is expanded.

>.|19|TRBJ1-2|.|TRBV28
TGTGCCAGCAGTTTAAGGAAAGGGCAGGGGTTCGCCTTTAACTATGGCTACACCTTC
CASSLRKGQGFAFNYGYTF
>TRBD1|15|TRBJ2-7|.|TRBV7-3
TGTGCCAGCAGCGTCGGGACAGGGTCTTCCTACGAGCAGTACTTC
CASSVGTGSSYEQYF
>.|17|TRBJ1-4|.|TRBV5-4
TGTGCCAGCAGCTCCGGGACGGCCCGGGGAGCTAATGAAAAACTGTTTTTT
CASSSGTARGANEKLFF
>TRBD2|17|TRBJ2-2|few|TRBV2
TGTGCCAGCAGTGAGGGGCGACTAGCGGCAAACACCGGGGAGCTGTTTTTT
CASSEGRLAANTGELFF
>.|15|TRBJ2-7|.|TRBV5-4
TGTGCCAGCAGCTTGGAGCTTGAGGAGCCTGGAGAGCAGTACTTC
CASSLELEEPGEQYF
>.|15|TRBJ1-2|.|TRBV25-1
TGTGCCAGCAGCCCAACGGGGGCCGCCGTCTGGGGCTACACCTTC
CASSPTGAAVWGYTF
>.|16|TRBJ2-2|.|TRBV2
TGTGCCAGCAGTGAACCCACTATTTCAGGACCCGGGGAGCTGTTTTTT
CASSEPTISGPGELFF
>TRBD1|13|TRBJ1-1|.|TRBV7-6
TGTGCCAGCAGCTCTGGACAGGGGCCTGAAGCTTTCTTT
CASSSGQGPEAFF
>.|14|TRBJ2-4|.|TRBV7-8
TGTGCCAGCAGCTTATTAGGGGCTAAAAACATTCAGTACTTC
CASSLLGAKNIQYF
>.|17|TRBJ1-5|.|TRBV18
TGTGCCAGCTCACCACTCTCCCAGGTTAATAGCAATCAGCCCCAGCATTTT
CASSPLSQVNSNQPQHF
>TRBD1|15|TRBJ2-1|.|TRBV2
TGTGCCAGCAGCCCCGGGACAGGGACCTACAATGAGCAGTTCTTC
CASSPGTGTYNEQFF
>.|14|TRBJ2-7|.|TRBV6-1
TGTGCCAGCAGTGATAGTACCGGGACATTCGAGCAGTACTTC
CASSDSTGTFEQYF
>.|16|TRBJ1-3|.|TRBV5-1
TGCGCCAGCAGCCCCTTAGACGTGAGCTCTGGAAACACCATATATTTT
CASSPLDVSSGNTIYF
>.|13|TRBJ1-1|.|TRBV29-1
TGCAGCGTTGTTCACAGTCGGAACACTGAAGCTTTCTTT
CSVVHSRNTEAFF
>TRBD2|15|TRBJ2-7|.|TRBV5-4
TGTGCCAGCAGTGGAGGAACGACTAGCCCACACGAGCAGTACTTC
CASSGGTTSPHEQYF
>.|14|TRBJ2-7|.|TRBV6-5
TGTGCCAGCAGTTACTCGATGGGAGAATTCGAGCAGTACTTC
CASSYSMGEFEQYF
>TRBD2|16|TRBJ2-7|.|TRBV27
TGTGCCAGCCCTCGAGCGGGAGACCCCTCTCCCTACGAGCAGTACTTC
CASPRAGDPSPYEQYF
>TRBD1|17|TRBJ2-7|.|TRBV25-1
TGTGCCAGCAGTGAACTCGACCCGGGACAGGGGACCTACGAGCAGTACTTC
CASSELDPGQGTYEQYF
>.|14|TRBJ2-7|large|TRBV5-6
TGTGCCAGCAGCCCGGGACAAAGCTTCTACGAGCAGTACTTC
CASSPGQSFYEQYF
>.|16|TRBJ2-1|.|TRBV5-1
TGCGCCAGCAGCCCGGCTACTACGAGCTCCTACAATGAGCAGTTCTTC
CASSPATTSSYNEQFF
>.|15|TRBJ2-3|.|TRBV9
TGTGCCAGCAGCGTAGAGGGGACTGGGAGGGATACGCAGTATTTT
CASSVEGTGRDTQYF
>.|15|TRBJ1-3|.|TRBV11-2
TGTGCCAGCAGCTTAGATCACAGCCCGGGAAACACCATATATTTT
CASSLDHSPGNTIYF
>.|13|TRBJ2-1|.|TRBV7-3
TGTGCCAGCAGCTTAACCGGATACAATGAGCAGTTCTTC
CASSLTGYNEQFF
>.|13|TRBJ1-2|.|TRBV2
TGTGCCAGCAGTGAGCAGGGTCCCTATGGCTACACCTTC
CASSEQGPYGYTF
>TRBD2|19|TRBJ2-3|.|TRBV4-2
TGTGCCAGCAGCCAAGAGGTGACTAGCGGGAGTGGGAGCACAGATACGCAGTATTTT
CASSQEVTSGSGSTDTQYF
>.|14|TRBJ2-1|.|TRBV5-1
TGCGCCAGCAGCCTTCCAGCGGGTGGGGATGAGCAGTTCTTC
CASSLPAGGDEQFF
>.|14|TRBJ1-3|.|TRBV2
TGTGCCAGCAACAGGGCTCCGGCTGGAAACACCATATATTTT
CASNRAPAGNTIYF
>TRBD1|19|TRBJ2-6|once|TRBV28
TGTGCCAGCAGTTTAACGAGGGGGCCCTGGAGCTCTGGGGCCAACGTCCTGACTTTC
CASSLTRGPWSSGANVLTF
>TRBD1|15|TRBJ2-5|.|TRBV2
TGTGCCAGCAGGGGACAGGGGGGTTCGAAAGAGACCCAGTACTTC
CASRGQGGSKETQYF
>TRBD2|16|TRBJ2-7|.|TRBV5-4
TGTGCCAGCAGCTTCTCCGGGACTAGCGTGTTATACGAGCAGTACTTC
CASSFSGTSVLYEQYF
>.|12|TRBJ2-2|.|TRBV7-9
TGTGCCAGCAGTATCCCAGGCGGGGAGCTGTTTTTT
CASSIPGGELFF
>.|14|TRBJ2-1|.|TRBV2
TGTGCCAGCAAACAGGGAGGGACCTACAATGAGCAGTTCTTC
CASKQGGTYNEQFF
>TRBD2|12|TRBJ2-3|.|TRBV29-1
TGCAGCGATGCGGAGGCCGGCGGGAGAAGGTATTTT
CSDAEAGGRRYF
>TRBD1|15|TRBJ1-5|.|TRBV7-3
TGTGCCAGCAGCTTAGAGGACAGGGGTGGTCAGCCCCAGCATTTT
CASSLEDRGGQPQHF
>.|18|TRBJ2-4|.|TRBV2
TGTGCCAGCAGTGCGACGGTCCGCGGACGGCGAGCCAAAAACATTCAGTACTTC
CASSATVRGRRAKNIQYF
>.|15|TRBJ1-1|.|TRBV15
TGTGCCACCAGCAGGTCGAGGGGCCTGAACACTGAAGCTTTCTTT
CATSRSRGLNTEAFF
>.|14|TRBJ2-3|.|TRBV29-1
TGCAGCGTTTTGGGGGTTGGAGCTGCAGATACGCAGTATTTT
CSVLGVGAADTQYF
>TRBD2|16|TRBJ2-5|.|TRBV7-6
TGTGCCAGCAGCTTAGCGGGACTAGCGGGAGAGGAGACCCAGTACTTC
CASSLAGLAGEETQYF
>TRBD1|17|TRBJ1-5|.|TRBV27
TGTGCCAGCAGTTCTGTGATCGACAGGGGACCCAATCAGCCCCAGCATTTT
CASSSVIDRGPNQPQHF
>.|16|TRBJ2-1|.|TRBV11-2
TGTGCCAGCAGCTTACGGTGGGCTAGCGAGTACAATGAGCAGTTCTTC
CASSLRWASEYNEQFF
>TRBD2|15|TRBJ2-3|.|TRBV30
TGTGCCTGGAGGGAACTAGCGGGGCGGGCAGATACGCAGTATTTT
CAWRELAGRADTQYF
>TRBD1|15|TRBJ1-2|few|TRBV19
TGTGCCAGTAGTGCCCGACAGGGGGCGGTTCTGGGCTACACCTTC
CASSARQGAVLGYTF
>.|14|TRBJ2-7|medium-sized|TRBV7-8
TGTGCCAGCAGCCCAGGAGAATACTCCTACGAGCAGTACTTC
CASSPGEYSYEQYF
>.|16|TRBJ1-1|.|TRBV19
TGTGCCAGTAGCCCGAGGGGGACAAAGACGAACACTGAAGCTTTCTTT
CASSPRGTKTNTEAFF
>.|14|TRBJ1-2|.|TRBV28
TGTGCCAGCAGTTTCCTGACAGGCATCTATGGCTACACCTTC
CASSFLTGIYGYTF
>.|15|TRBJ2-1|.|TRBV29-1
TGCAGCGTTGATCTGAGGACAGCTAGCTACAATGAGCAGTTCTTC
CSVDLRTASYNEQFF
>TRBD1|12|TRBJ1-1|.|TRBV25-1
TGTGCCAGCCACAGGGGGCCTACTGAAGCTTTCTTT
CASHRGPTEAFF
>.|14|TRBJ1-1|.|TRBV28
TGTGCCAGCAGTTTCCTTGGACGGAACACTGAAGCTTTCTTT
CASSFLGRNTEAFF
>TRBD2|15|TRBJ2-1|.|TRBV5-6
TGTGCCAGCAGCTTGGCAGGGAGGGAAGACAATGAGCAGTTCTTC
CASSLAGREDNEQFF
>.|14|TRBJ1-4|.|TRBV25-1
TGTGCCAGCAGTGACGATAGGACTAATGAAAAACTGTTTTTT
CASSDDRTNEKLFF
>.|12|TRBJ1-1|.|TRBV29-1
TGCAGCGTTGAAGGGGAGGGGGGTGAAGCTTTCTTT
CSVEGEGGEAFF
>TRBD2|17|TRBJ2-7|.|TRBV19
TGTGCCAGTAGTCCGGTCGGGACTAGCGGGAGTAGGTACGAGCAGTACTTC
CASSPVGTSGSRYEQYF
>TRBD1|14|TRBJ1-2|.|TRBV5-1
TGCGCCAGCAGCTACCTAACAGGGGTCGGTGGCTACACCTTC
CASSYLTGVGGYTF
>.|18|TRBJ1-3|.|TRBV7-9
TGTGCCAGCAGCTTAGGTAGGATGCAGGGTTCCTCTGGAAACACCATATATTTT
CASSLGRMQGSSGNTIYF
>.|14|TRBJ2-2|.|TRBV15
TGTGCCACCAGCAGAGGTCAGCACACCGGGGAGCTGTTTTTT
CATSRGQHTGELFF
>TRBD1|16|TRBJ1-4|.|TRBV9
TGTGCCAGCAGCGTAGCAGGGGGTACGACTAATGAAAAACTGTTTTTT
CASSVAGGTTNEKLFF